This is a list of T cell receptor beta chains from one sample in a study of T-cell memory formation after mild COVID-19. TCRdb re-analysed the 5' RACE reads in MiXCR, keeping a single row per CDR3 protein. The sample lists roughly 350,000 distinct CDR3 sequences, around 28% seen once, with about 14% in the top ten. The sample taken for sequencing was PBMCs or a T cell subset sorted from them (not recorded which). Receptors originate from an adult woman who had mild COVID-19 (a few samples of this study predate the infection). Cell type and time point are not known. Each CDR3 is given with its conserved first and last residue. A D gene is named only where the DNA matches it firmly. The size entry is marked missing in some rows and otherwise reads once, few, many or a size class.

V gene: TRBV10-3; clone size: .; J gene: TRBJ2-1; D gene: .; CDR3 protein: CAISEGRLDEQFF; CDR3 DNA: TGTGCCATCAGTGAAGGCCGATTGGATGAGCAGTTCTTC
V gene: TRBV6-5; clone size: .; J gene: TRBJ2-7; D gene: TRBD1; CDR3 protein: CASSYYRDSGEQYF; CDR3 DNA: TGTGCCAGCAGTTACTACCGGGACAGTGGCGAGCAGTACTTC
V gene: TRBV12-3/TRBV12-4; clone size: once; J gene: TRBJ2-3; D gene: .; CDR3 protein: CASSRVGGLPTDTQYF; CDR3 DNA: TGTGCCAGCAGTCGGGTGGGGGGTTTACCCACAGATACGCAGTATTTT
V gene: TRBV6-2/TRBV6-3; clone size: .; J gene: TRBJ2-5; D gene: TRBD1; CDR3 protein: CASPLTGEEETQYF; CDR3 DNA: TGTGCCAGCCCTCTGACAGGGGAGGAAGAGACCCAGTACTTC
V gene: TRBV12-3/TRBV12-4; clone size: few; J gene: TRBJ1-5; D gene: .; CDR3 protein: CASSLGGPGQPQHF; CDR3 DNA: TGTGCCAGCAGTTTAGGAGGTCCAGGTCAGCCCCAGCATTTT
V gene: TRBV4-3; clone size: .; J gene: TRBJ2-7; D gene: TRBD2; CDR3 protein: CASSQERTSGSYEQYF; CDR3 DNA: TGCGCCAGCAGCCAAGAAAGAACTAGCGGATCCTACGAGCAGTACTTC
V gene: TRBV21-1; clone size: .; J gene: TRBJ2-1; D gene: .; CDR3 protein: CASSKARVAGLF; CDR3 DNA: TGTGCCAGCAGCAAAGCCCGAGTAGCGGGACTCTTC
V gene: TRBV7-2; clone size: few; J gene: TRBJ1-2; D gene: .; CDR3 protein: CASSLAPGDNYGYTF; CDR3 DNA: TGTGCCAGCAGCTTAGCCCCAGGGGATAACTATGGCTACACCTTC
V gene: TRBV7-2; clone size: .; J gene: TRBJ2-1; D gene: .; CDR3 protein: CASSLGAGRYNEQFF; CDR3 DNA: TGTGCCAGCAGCTTAGGCGCGGGCCGTTACAATGAGCAGTTCTTC
V gene: TRBV30; clone size: .; J gene: TRBJ2-2; D gene: .; CDR3 protein: CAWSVQAGHTGELFF; CDR3 DNA: TGTGCCTGGAGTGTACAGGCAGGGCACACCGGGGAGCTGTTTTTT
V gene: TRBV6-6; clone size: .; J gene: TRBJ1-1; D gene: TRBD1; CDR3 protein: CASTRTGQENTEAFF; CDR3 DNA: TGTGCCAGCACCAGGACGGGACAGGAGAACACTGAAGCTTTCTTT
V gene: TRBV7-9; clone size: many; J gene: TRBJ2-7; D gene: TRBD2; CDR3 protein: CASSLVGLARDYEQYF; CDR3 DNA: TGTGCCAGCAGCTTAGTAGGACTAGCGAGGGACTACGAGCAGTACTTC
V gene: TRBV10-3; clone size: many; J gene: TRBJ2-7; D gene: .; CDR3 protein: CAIKQGPGDEQYF; CDR3 DNA: TGTGCCATAAAACAGGGCCCAGGGGACGAGCAGTACTTC
V gene: TRBV10-3; clone size: .; J gene: TRBJ1-5; D gene: .; CDR3 protein: CAISGSDQPQHF; CDR3 DNA: TGTGCCATCAGTGGGTCGGATCAGCCCCAGCATTTT
V gene: TRBV7-9; clone size: .; J gene: TRBJ1-4; D gene: .; CDR3 protein: CASSLGGDLWGEKLFF; CDR3 DNA: TGTGCCAGCAGCTTAGGAGGGGACCTCTGGGGTGAAAAACTGTTTTTT
V gene: TRBV25-1; clone size: once; J gene: TRBJ2-7; D gene: TRBD1; CDR3 protein: CASSGPGQGFYEQYF; CDR3 DNA: TGTGCCAGCAGTGGGCCGGGACAGGGGTTTTACGAGCAGTACTTC
V gene: TRBV29-1; clone size: .; J gene: TRBJ2-7; D gene: TRBD2; CDR3 protein: CSVGRGPTSYEQYF; CDR3 DNA: TGCAGCGTCGGGAGGGGACCCACATCCTACGAGCAGTACTTC
V gene: TRBV20-1; clone size: few; J gene: TRBJ1-1; D gene: .; CDR3 protein: CSARRDHTEAFF; CDR3 DNA: TGCAGTGCTAGGCGGGATCACACTGAAGCTTTCTTT
V gene: TRBV12-3/TRBV12-4; clone size: .; J gene: TRBJ2-1; D gene: .; CDR3 protein: CASTRPGNEQFF; CDR3 DNA: TGTGCCAGCACTCGACCGGGGAATGAGCAGTTCTTC
V gene: TRBV3-1; clone size: .; J gene: TRBJ1-1; D gene: TRBD1; CDR3 protein: CASKMRDSNTEAFF; CDR3 DNA: TGTGCCAGCAAAATGCGGGACAGTAACACTGAAGCTTTCTTT
V gene: TRBV4-3; clone size: .; J gene: TRBJ1-1; D gene: TRBD1; CDR3 protein: CASSQENRDSNTEAFF; CDR3 DNA: TGCGCCAGCAGCCAGGAAAACCGGGACAGCAACACTGAAGCTTTCTTT
V gene: TRBV12-3/TRBV12-4; clone size: .; J gene: TRBJ2-2; D gene: TRBD1; CDR3 protein: CASSPTDRAAGELFF; CDR3 DNA: TGTGCCAGCAGCCCCACCGACAGGGCGGCCGGGGAGCTGTTTTTT
V gene: TRBV7-3; clone size: few; J gene: TRBJ1-1; D gene: .; CDR3 protein: CASSLGEGDTEAFF; CDR3 DNA: TGTGCCAGCAGTCTAGGGGAAGGGGACACTGAAGCTTTCTTT
V gene: TRBV27; clone size: .; J gene: TRBJ2-6; D gene: TRBD1; CDR3 protein: CASSFNRGRFSGANVLTF; CDR3 DNA: TGTGCCAGCAGTTTTAACAGGGGCCGATTCTCTGGGGCCAACGTCCTGACTTTC
V gene: TRBV20-1; clone size: few; J gene: TRBJ1-5; D gene: TRBD1; CDR3 protein: CSATGQRSNQPQHF; CDR3 DNA: TGCAGTGCAACGGGACAGAGAAGCAATCAGCCCCAGCATTTT
V gene: TRBV5-1; clone size: few; J gene: TRBJ1-2; D gene: .; CDR3 protein: CASSLSRDTVRYGYTF; CDR3 DNA: TGCGCCAGCAGCCTGTCACGGGACACGGTTCGGTATGGCTACACCTTC
V gene: TRBV5-6; clone size: once; J gene: TRBJ1-2; D gene: TRBD1; CDR3 protein: CASSFLGQGDPPNYGYTF; CDR3 DNA: TGTGCCAGCAGCTTTTTGGGACAGGGCGATCCTCCTAACTATGGCTACACCTTC
V gene: TRBV5-1; clone size: few; J gene: TRBJ2-3; D gene: TRBD2; CDR3 protein: CASSFTSAAKDTQYF; CDR3 DNA: TGCGCCAGCAGCTTTACTAGCGCAGCGAAAGATACGCAGTATTTT
V gene: TRBV7-2; clone size: .; J gene: TRBJ2-3; D gene: TRBD1; CDR3 protein: CASSQRQGGTDTQYF; CDR3 DNA: TGTGCCAGCAGCCAGAGACAGGGGGGAACAGATACGCAGTATTTT
V gene: TRBV5-1; clone size: .; J gene: TRBJ1-1; D gene: .; CDR3 protein: CASSEGIGSGTEAFF; CDR3 DNA: TGCGCCAGCAGCGAGGGAATCGGATCCGGGACTGAAGCTTTCTTT
V gene: TRBV4-2; clone size: .; J gene: TRBJ1-1; D gene: .; CDR3 protein: CASSRPSSRVMNTEAFF; CDR3 DNA: TGTGCCAGCAGCCGCCCGAGTTCACGGGTAATGAACACTGAAGCTTTCTTT
V gene: TRBV29-1; clone size: few; J gene: TRBJ2-7; D gene: .; CDR3 protein: CSAAGDEQYF; CDR3 DNA: TGCAGCGCCGCAGGGGACGAGCAGTACTTC
V gene: TRBV5-5; clone size: .; J gene: TRBJ2-5; D gene: .; CDR3 protein: CASSGTPGETQYF; CDR3 DNA: TGTGCCAGCAGCGGGACTCCGGGAGAGACCCAGTACTTC
V gene: TRBV7-9; clone size: .; J gene: TRBJ2-3; D gene: TRBD2; CDR3 protein: CASSTDGGAADTQYF; CDR3 DNA: TGTGCCAGCAGCACCGACGGGGGGGCGGCAGATACGCAGTATTTT
V gene: TRBV29-1; clone size: .; J gene: TRBJ2-1; D gene: .; CDR3 protein: CSVDREVSYNEQFF; CDR3 DNA: TGCAGCGTTGACAGGGAAGTCTCCTACAATGAGCAGTTCTTC
V gene: TRBV5-5; clone size: .; J gene: TRBJ1-5; D gene: .; CDR3 protein: CASSLEGGSGQPQHF; CDR3 DNA: TGTGCCAGCAGCTTGGAGGGGGGGTCTGGTCAGCCCCAGCATTTT
V gene: TRBV2; clone size: .; J gene: TRBJ2-5; D gene: .; CDR3 protein: CASLLALSVVTQYF; CDR3 DNA: TGTGCCAGCCTACTAGCTCTGTCGGTCGTGACCCAGTACTTC
V gene: TRBV7-2; clone size: .; J gene: TRBJ2-2; D gene: .; CDR3 protein: CASSLGGGVVLFF; CDR3 DNA: TGTGCCAGCAGCTTAGGGGGAGGTGTGGTCCTGTTTTTT
V gene: TRBV5-1; clone size: few; J gene: TRBJ2-1; D gene: .; CDR3 protein: CASSSRVVSSYNEQFF; CDR3 DNA: TGCGCCAGCAGCTCCAGGGTAGTTAGCTCCTACAATGAGCAGTTCTTC
V gene: TRBV27; clone size: .; J gene: TRBJ2-7; D gene: TRBD1; CDR3 protein: CASSPLALGQGSYEQYF; CDR3 DNA: TGTGCCAGCAGTCCCTTAGCGTTAGGACAGGGGTCATACGAGCAGTACTTC
V gene: TRBV24-1; clone size: .; J gene: TRBJ1-5; D gene: .; CDR3 protein: CATSGQAPSGPQHF; CDR3 DNA: TGTGCCACCAGTGGTCAGGCACCCTCGGGGCCCCAGCATTTT
V gene: TRBV24-1; clone size: few; J gene: TRBJ2-5; D gene: TRBD1; CDR3 protein: CATSDTGTGAQETQYF; CDR3 DNA: TGTGCCACCAGTGATACCGGGACAGGGGCACAAGAGACCCAGTACTTC
V gene: TRBV20-1; clone size: few; J gene: TRBJ2-1; D gene: .; CDR3 protein: CSANRGGEQFF; CDR3 DNA: TGCAGTGCCAACAGGGGAGGTGAGCAGTTCTTC
V gene: TRBV11-1; clone size: few; J gene: TRBJ2-4; D gene: TRBD2; CDR3 protein: CASSCKAGLAGNLLRTLAKNIQYF; CDR3 DNA: TGTGCCAGCAGCTGTAAAGCGGGACTAGCGGGAAATTTACTACGTACTCTAGCCAAAAACATTCAGTACTTC
V gene: TRBV4-2; clone size: .; J gene: TRBJ2-7; D gene: TRBD1; CDR3 protein: CASSQLSGQPTSYEQYF; CDR3 DNA: TGTGCCAGCAGCCAACTTTCGGGACAGCCTACCTCCTACGAGCAGTACTTC
V gene: TRBV15; clone size: .; J gene: TRBJ1-2; D gene: TRBD1; CDR3 protein: CATRWDREGYGYTF; CDR3 DNA: TGTGCCACCCGCTGGGACAGGGAAGGCTATGGCTACACCTTC
V gene: TRBV20-1; clone size: .; J gene: TRBJ2-7; D gene: TRBD1; CDR3 protein: CSASRDRGHEQYF; CDR3 DNA: TGCAGTGCATCGAGGGACAGGGGCCACGAGCAGTACTTC
V gene: TRBV4-2; clone size: few; J gene: TRBJ1-1; D gene: TRBD1; CDR3 protein: CASSLGLGQLNTEAFF; CDR3 DNA: TGTGCCAGCAGCCTCGGTTTGGGACAGCTGAACACTGAAGCTTTCTTT
V gene: TRBV20-1; clone size: .; J gene: TRBJ2-7; D gene: TRBD2; CDR3 protein: CSARDHSGTSVDTYEQYF; CDR3 DNA: TGCAGTGCTAGAGACCACTCCGGGACTAGCGTGGACACCTACGAGCAGTACTTC
V gene: TRBV12-3/TRBV12-4; clone size: .; J gene: TRBJ2-5; D gene: .; CDR3 protein: CASSLQEEETQYF; CDR3 DNA: TGTGCCAGCAGTTTACAGGAGGAGGAGACCCAGTACTTC
V gene: TRBV7-9; clone size: few; J gene: TRBJ2-2; D gene: TRBD1; CDR3 protein: CASSLVRQGTGELFF; CDR3 DNA: TGTGCCAGCAGCTTAGTCCGACAGGGCACCGGGGAGCTGTTTTTT
V gene: TRBV15; clone size: few; J gene: TRBJ2-1; D gene: .; CDR3 protein: CATSRVYNEQFF; CDR3 DNA: TGTGCCACCAGCAGGGTCTACAATGAGCAGTTCTTC
V gene: TRBV7-6; clone size: .; J gene: TRBJ1-3; D gene: .; CDR3 protein: CASSPSRSGNTIYF; CDR3 DNA: TGTGCCAGCAGCCCCAGTCGATCCGGAAACACCATATATTTT
V gene: TRBV19; clone size: .; J gene: TRBJ2-5; D gene: .; CDR3 protein: CASSIDGGEETQYF; CDR3 DNA: TGTGCCAGTAGTATAGATGGTGGGGAAGAGACCCAGTACTTC
V gene: TRBV20-1; clone size: once; J gene: TRBJ1-1; D gene: .; CDR3 protein: CSAQQGRSTEAFF; CDR3 DNA: TGCAGTGCACAACAGGGTAGGAGCACTGAAGCTTTCTTT
V gene: TRBV15; clone size: few; J gene: TRBJ1-2; D gene: TRBD1; CDR3 protein: CATSPTTGADGYTF; CDR3 DNA: TGTGCCACCAGCCCAACGACAGGGGCTGATGGCTACACCTTC
V gene: TRBV10-2; clone size: few; J gene: TRBJ2-5; D gene: TRBD1; CDR3 protein: CASSEGGSQETQYF; CDR3 DNA: TGCGCCAGCAGTGAAGGGGGCAGTCAAGAGACCCAGTACTTC
V gene: TRBV10-3; clone size: .; J gene: TRBJ2-7; D gene: TRBD2; CDR3 protein: CAIKTSGNEQYF; CDR3 DNA: TGTGCCATCAAGACTAGCGGGAATGAGCAGTACTTC